This TCR beta chain is from a study of CD4 and CD8 cells across lung adenocarcinoma regions (dated by TCRdb to the late 2010s). General notes on the study: The study examined intratumor heterogeneity of the T cell receptor repertoire by comparing tumor centers with tumor margins.

The CDR3 covers 16 residues, taking in both the cysteine and the phenylalanine. The retained sequence is limited to the CDR3, 48 bases, with the frame set at the first base. The germline V gene (reference sequence) supplies CDR1 MNHEY and CDR2 SMNVEV. Library preparation used PCR. Sequenced on a HiSeq X Ten. Starting from the raw public reads, TCRdb applied fastp trimming at Q25, assembled clones with MiXCR and retained in-frame beta chains. Duplicate CDR3 protein sequences are folded into a single record with the most common DNA and genes. The sample table records about 23,000 distinct CDR3 sequences; 45% to 60% of these occur just once. The ten largest clones add up to over 20% of the sample. Concerning this clonotype itself: It lacks a known antigen. Sequence at one end of the junction differs from germline and may be a read error.

Donors were patients with localized lung adenocarcinoma, a subtype of non-small cell lung cancer. The samples were taken from the centers of localized lung adenocarcinomas. For TCR repertoire analysis, CD4+ T cells from tumor tissue were profiled apart from CD8+ T cells. The V and J segments used are TRBV27 and TRBJ2-3; TRBD1 is a possible D gene, resting on 6 matching bases. The sequencing sample was made of CD4+ T cells from the center of a lung tumor. What the cell subset or site label conveys for this sample: tumor center region. This clonotype originated in a male donor with lung adenocarcinoma. The CD4 and CD8 labels of this study may be unreliable. The DNA sequence follows: TGTGCCAGCAGGGCGCTTAGGGGGAGTGACCAGGATACCCAGTATTTC. This is translated as CASRALRGSDQDTQYF.